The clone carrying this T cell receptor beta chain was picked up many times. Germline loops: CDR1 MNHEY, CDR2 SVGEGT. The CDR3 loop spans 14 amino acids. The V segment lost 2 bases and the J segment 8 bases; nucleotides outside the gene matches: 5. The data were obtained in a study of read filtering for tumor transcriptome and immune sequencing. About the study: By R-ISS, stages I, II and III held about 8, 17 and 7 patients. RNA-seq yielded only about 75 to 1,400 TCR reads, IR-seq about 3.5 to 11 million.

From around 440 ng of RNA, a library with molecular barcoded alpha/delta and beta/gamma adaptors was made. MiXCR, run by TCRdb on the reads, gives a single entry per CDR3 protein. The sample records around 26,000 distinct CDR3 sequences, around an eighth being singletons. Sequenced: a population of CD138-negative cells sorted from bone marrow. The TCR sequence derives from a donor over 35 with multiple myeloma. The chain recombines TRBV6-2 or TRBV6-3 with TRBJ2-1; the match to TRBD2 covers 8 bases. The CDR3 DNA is TGTGCCAGCAGTTACGGCGGGAGGTTGGATGAGCAGTTCTTC. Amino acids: CASSYGGRLDEQFF.